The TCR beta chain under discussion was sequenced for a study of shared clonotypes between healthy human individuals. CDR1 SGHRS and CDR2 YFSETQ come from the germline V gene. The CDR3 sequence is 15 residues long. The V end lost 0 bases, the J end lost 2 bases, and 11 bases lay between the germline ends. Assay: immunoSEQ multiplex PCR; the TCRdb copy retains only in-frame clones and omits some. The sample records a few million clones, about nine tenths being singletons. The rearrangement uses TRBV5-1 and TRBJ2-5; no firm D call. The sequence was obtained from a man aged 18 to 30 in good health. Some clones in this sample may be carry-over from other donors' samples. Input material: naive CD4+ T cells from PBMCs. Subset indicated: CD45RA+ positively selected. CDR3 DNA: TGCGCCAGCAGCTTGGCCGAAGGTAAACAAGAGACCCAGTACTTC. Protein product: CASSLAEGKQETQYF.